A selection of T cell receptor beta chains follows, all from one sample in a study of response to subunit inactivated influenza vaccine. TCRdb reprocessed the RT-PCR reads via MiXCR and lists one record per CDR3 protein. The sample carries approximately 500,000 distinct CDR3 sequences, around 25% recorded once. The same data also went into a second study, on T cells expressing NK-cell markers.

The sample in question was CD4+ T cells sorted from PBMCs, obtained 11 to 12 days after vaccination. These receptor sequences come from a man aged 50 or older who received an inactivated influenza vaccine. The CDR3 runs from the conserved cysteine through the conserved F or W. A D gene is named only where the DNA matches it firmly. For some rows the clone size is stated as once, few or many, or as a class when expanded; others skip it.

CDR3 length	D gene	V gene	clone size	J gene	CDR3 DNA	CDR3 protein
15	.	TRBV5-1	.	TRBJ2-3	TGCGCCAGCAGCTTGGGAGGTTACAGCACAGATACGCAGTATTTT	CASSLGGYSTDTQYF
15	TRBD1	TRBV7-7	few	TRBJ2-5	TGTGCTAGCAGCCCCTCAAACAGGGGGCGCGGGACCCAGTACTTC	CASSPSNRGRGTQYF
13	.	TRBV6-2/TRBV6-3	.	TRBJ2-5	TGTGCCAGCAGTTGGGACTTCCAAGAGACCCAGTACTTC	CASSWDFQETQYF
14	.	TRBV12-3/TRBV12-4	few	TRBJ1-3	TGTGCCAGCACCTTGTGGGGGCCTGGAAACACCATATATTTT	CASTLWGPGNTIYF
16	.	TRBV7-2	.	TRBJ1-6	TGTGCCAGCAGATCCGTTCCCGGCAGGGCTAATTCACCCCTCCACTTT	CASRSVPGRANSPLHF
16	.	TRBV5-1	few	TRBJ2-3	TGCGCCAGCAGCTTGGCGGCGGGATGGGGCACAGATACGCAGTATTTT	CASSLAAGWGTDTQYF
13	TRBD1	TRBV6-2/TRBV6-3	few	TRBJ1-1	TGTGCCAGCACCGGGACAGGGAGAACTGAAGCTTTCTTT	CASTGTGRTEAFF
14	.	TRBV12-3/TRBV12-4	.	TRBJ2-7	TGTGCCAGCAGGGGACGGACGAGCTCCTACGAGCAGTACTTC	CASRGRTSSYEQYF
15	TRBD2	TRBV20-1	.	TRBJ2-5	TGCAGTGCATCAGGGACTAGCGGGAAACAAGAGACCCAGTACTTC	CSASGTSGKQETQYF
15	.	TRBV3-1	few	TRBJ1-1	TGTGCCAGCAGCCAAGATTGGGGGGCAGGTTCAGAAGCTTTCTTT	CASSQDWGAGSEAFF
15	.	TRBV7-6	.	TRBJ2-3	TGTGCCAGCAGCTTATTCGGTTTCGGGCCAGATACGCAGTATTTT	CASSLFGFGPDTQYF
20	TRBD1	TRBV4-3	.	TRBJ1-4	TGCGCCAGCAGCCAAGATTTCGGTGGCGGGACAGGGGCAACTAATGAAAAACTGTTTTTT	CASSQDFGGGTGATNEKLFF
15	.	TRBV7-2	.	TRBJ2-5	TGTGCCAGCAGCCTAGGGGGCGGGAGCTTCGAGACCCAGTACTTC	CASSLGGGSFETQYF
15	TRBD1	TRBV20-1	.	TRBJ2-3	TGCAGTGGTTCAGGGGGCGGGATCGGCGCAGATACGCAGTATTTT	CSGSGGGIGADTQYF
15	TRBD1	TRBV25-1	few	TRBJ1-6	TGTGCCAGCGGTCCGGGACAGTACTATAATTCACCCCTCCACTTT	CASGPGQYYNSPLHF
16	.	TRBV7-6	.	TRBJ2-7	TGTGCCAGCAGCCTCTTCTTAGCGGAAGGGATGTACGAGCAGTACTTC	CASSLFLAEGMYEQYF
14	.	TRBV6-1	few	TRBJ2-7	TGTGCCAGCAGCCTGCAGTTTGGGACCTACGAGCAGTACTTC	CASSLQFGTYEQYF
14	.	TRBV28	few	TRBJ2-2	TGTGCCAGCAGTTTATGGAAGGTTGGCGGGGAGCTGTTTTTT	CASSLWKVGGELFF
13	.	TRBV12-3/TRBV12-4	.	TRBJ2-5	TGTGCCAGCAGCCAAGACTTAAGAGAGACCCAGTACTTC	CASSQDLRETQYF
13	.	TRBV7-9	.	TRBJ1-4	TGTGCCAGCAGCTTAGTGGCGGGGGAAAAACTGTTTTTT	CASSLVAGEKLFF
14	.	TRBV25-1	few	TRBJ1-4	TGTGCCAGCAGTGATGGTGGGGGCGATGAAAAACTGTTTTTT	CASSDGGGDEKLFF
15	.	TRBV25-1	few	TRBJ1-2	TGTGCCAGCAGTGAATCTGGGTCAGGAAACTATGGCTACACCTTC	CASSESGSGNYGYTF
15	.	TRBV18	.	TRBJ2-4	TGTGCCAGCTCACCACCGGAACGAGCCAAAAACATTCAGTACTTC	CASSPPERAKNIQYF
17	.	TRBV7-2	many	TRBJ2-5	TGTGCCAGCAGCTCTAGGGGTGGTTTCTCAAGGGGCGAGACCCAGTACTTC	CASSSRGGFSRGETQYF
16	.	TRBV6-1	.	TRBJ2-3	TGTGCCAGCAGTGAAGCGAAGCCGATCACCACAGATACGCAGTATTTT	CASSEAKPITTDTQYF
17	TRBD2	TRBV12-3/TRBV12-4	.	TRBJ2-5	TGTGCCAGCAGTACCCGGACTAGCGGGAGCACGGACGGGACCCAGTACTTC	CASSTRTSGSTDGTQYF
15	.	TRBV4-3	few	TRBJ2-1	TGCGCCAGCAGCCCCAACCGCAGGGTTTACAATGAGCAGTTCTTC	CASSPNRRVYNEQFF
12	.	TRBV29-1	.	TRBJ2-1	TGCAGCGAGGTCCCCCGGGTCAATGAGCAGTTCTTC	CSEVPRVNEQFF
15	.	TRBV20-1	.	TRBJ2-2	TGCAGTGCTAGTGCTGACGGGGGAAACACCGGGGAGCTGTTTTTT	CSASADGGNTGELFF
16	TRBD1	TRBV5-5	.	TRBJ2-1	TGTGCCAGCAGCTTTCGAGCCGGGACAGGGGTAGGTGAGCAGTTCTTC	CASSFRAGTGVGEQFF
14	TRBD1	TRBV3-1	few	TRBJ2-5	TGTGCCAGCAGCCAACTCGGGACAGCAGAGACCCAGTACTTC	CASSQLGTAETQYF
15	TRBD2	TRBV20-1	few	TRBJ2-7	TGCAGTGCGCCATTGTCTAGCGGGATACCCTACGAGCAGTACTTC	CSAPLSSGIPYEQYF
17	.	TRBV7-8	.	TRBJ1-4	TGTGCCAGCAGCTTAAAAGCTCGGGACTCAATCGGTGAAAAACTGTTTTTT	CASSLKARDSIGEKLFF
15	TRBD1	TRBV7-9	once	TRBJ1-1	TGTGCCAGCAGCTTCCACGGACAGGGCGGAACTGAAGCTTTCTTT	CASSFHGQGGTEAFF
14	.	TRBV7-8	few	TRBJ1-5	TGTGCCAGCAGCTTAGCCCCAGGGTTTCAGCCCCAGCATTTT	CASSLAPGFQPQHF
17	TRBD1	TRBV5-6	.	TRBJ1-2	TGTGCCAGCAGCTTAGGGGCCGGGACAGGGGTTATCTATGGCTACACCTTC	CASSLGAGTGVIYGYTF
15	.	TRBV30	few	TRBJ1-6	TGTGCCTGGAGTATTAATGGGCGACAGAGAATGCCCCTCCACTTT	CAWSINGRQRMPLHF
16	.	TRBV5-1	.	TRBJ2-1	TGCGCCAGCAGCTTAGATAGCGGAGTGACAGGTTTTGAGCAGTTCTTC	CASSLDSGVTGFEQFF
14	.	TRBV4-3	few	TRBJ2-7	TGCGCCAGCAGCAGAGGCCCAGGGGATTACGAGCAGTACTTC	CASSRGPGDYEQYF
14	.	TRBV9	few	TRBJ1-6	TGTGCCAGCTCCCGGGGGGTCTATAATTCACCCCTCCACTTT	CASSRGVYNSPLHF
16	.	TRBV6-2/TRBV6-3	.	TRBJ1-5	TGTGCCAGCAGACCCGGACGCAGGGATCGTAGCCAGCCCCAGCATTTT	CASRPGRRDRSQPQHF
17	TRBD2	TRBV28	few	TRBJ2-3	TGTGCCAGCAGATCCGGGACTAGCGGGCAGAGCACAGATACGCAGTATTTT	CASRSGTSGQSTDTQYF
13	.	TRBV19	.	TRBJ2-5	TGTGCCAGTAGTATGATCGAGGGAGAGACCCAGTACTTC	CASSMIEGETQYF
16	.	TRBV15	many	TRBJ1-5	TGTGCCACCAGCAGAGATCTTCGTGCCACTTATCAGCCCCAGCATTTT	CATSRDLRATYQPQHF
16	.	TRBV7-9	few	TRBJ2-2	TGTGCCAGCAGCTTTTGGTTAAGGACGAACACCGGGGAGCTGTTTTTT	CASSFWLRTNTGELFF
16	.	TRBV5-5	few	TRBJ2-1	TGTGCCAGCAGCCGTAACACGCCGAGCTCCTACAATGAGCAGTTCTTC	CASSRNTPSSYNEQFF
14	.	TRBV7-6	.	TRBJ2-1	TGTGCCAGCAGCTTAGAGGGGAGTGGGGATGAGCAGTTCTTC	CASSLEGSGDEQFF
12	.	TRBV27	few	TRBJ1-1	TGTGCCAGCTATACCATAGGGTCCGAAGCTTTCTTT	CASYTIGSEAFF
14	TRBD1	TRBV6-4	once	TRBJ1-2	TGTGCCAGCAGAGGACAGGCCGGTATAGGTGGCTACACCTTC	CASRGQAGIGGYTF
14	.	TRBV5-1	few	TRBJ2-7	TGCGCCAGTACCGGGCTAGACAGCAGTTACGAGCAGTACTTC	CASTGLDSSYEQYF
13	TRBD1	TRBV4-1	.	TRBJ1-1	TGCGCCAGCAGAACGACAGGGGAAACTGAAGCTTTCTTT	CASRTTGETEAFF
15	TRBD1	TRBV4-2	.	TRBJ1-2	TGTGCCAGCAGCCCCGGGACAGCGGGTTCCTATGGCTACACCTTC	CASSPGTAGSYGYTF
15	TRBD1	TRBV7-6	.	TRBJ2-7	TGTGCCAGCAGCTTAGCCCGGGACAGGGCCTACGAGCAGTACTTC	CASSLARDRAYEQYF
16	.	TRBV5-5	.	TRBJ2-3	TGTGCCAGCAGCTTGGGGGGGGCCAGCAGCTCAGATACGCAGTATTTT	CASSLGGASSSDTQYF
15	TRBD2	TRBV6-2/TRBV6-3	.	TRBJ2-1	TGTGCCAGCAATCTAGCGGGAGGGCCCTACAATGAGCAGTTCTTC	CASNLAGGPYNEQFF
15	.	TRBV15	.	TRBJ2-7	TGTGCCACCAGCAGATCCTCAAGGAGCTCCTACGAGCAGTACTTC	CATSRSSRSSYEQYF
13	.	TRBV7-2	.	TRBJ1-5	TGTGCCAGCAGCTTATTATGGGATCAGCCCCAGCATTTT	CASSLLWDQPQHF